These T cell receptor beta chains were read from a single sample in a study of breast tumors, draining lymph nodes, adjacent tissues. One entry per CDR3 protein results from TCRdb running MiXCR on the multiplex PCR reads. The sample has 200,000 or so distinct CDR3 sequences, around a third seen once; the top ten hold 4% to 5.5%. Source material: axillary lymph node tissue. The receptors were sampled from a female donor with breast cancer. Some clones in this sample may be carry-over from other donors' samples. Both conserved end residues are part of each CDR3. Fields, in order: V gene, J gene, CDR3 length, D gene, clone size, CDR3 DNA, CDR3 protein. D genes are given only for firm matches. Clone size is shown for a subset of rows, as once, few, many or a class of expanded clone.

TRBV5-8,TRBJ2-1,16,-,many,TGTGCCAGCAGCTTGGTTGGACGTACTTTCAACAATGAGCAGTTCTTC,CASSLVGRTFNNEQFF
TRBV5-5,TRBJ2-5,14,TRBD2,many,TGTGCCAGCAGCTTGGGGCGGGGGAAAGAGACCCAGTACTTC,CASSLGRGKETQYF
TRBV7-6,TRBJ1-6,14,TRBD1,many,TGTGCCAGCAGACGGGACAGTTATAATTCACCCCTCCACTTT,CASRRDSYNSPLHF
TRBV20-1,TRBJ2-7,15,-,-,TGCAGTGCTAGGAGACAGCTTGGTACCCGATCGGAGCAGTACTTC,CSARRQLGTRSEQYF
TRBV12-3/TRBV12-4,TRBJ1-2,11,-,many,TGTGCCAGCAGTTTTAACTATGGCTACACCTTC,CASSFNYGYTF
TRBV7-2,TRBJ2-3,14,-,many,TGTGCCAGCAACCCCCCAGCTGCCCCAGATACGCAGTATTTT,CASNPPAAPDTQYF
TRBV11-2,TRBJ2-2,13,-,many,TGTGCCAGCAGCTTAGCCCAAGGAGAGGAGCTGTTTTTT,CASSLAQGEELFF
TRBV20-1,TRBJ2-1,13,-,many,TGCAGTAGGTGTAGAGGACCCTTACGACAGCAGTTCTTC,CSRCRGPLRQQFF
TRBV4-1,TRBJ1-4,17,-,many,TGCGCCAGCAGCGAAGATCCGACCGGGACGTTTAATGAAAAACTGTTTTTT,CASSEDPTGTFNEKLFF
TRBV9,TRBJ1-2,14,-,many,TGTGCCAGCAGCGTAGGTTGGGGTGACTATGGCTACACCTTC,CASSVGWGDYGYTF
TRBV7-6,TRBJ2-5,14,-,many,TGTGCCAGCAGCTTAGCTGCTCTAGAAGAGACCCAGTACTTC,CASSLAALEETQYF
TRBV19,TRBJ2-2,14,TRBD2,many,TGTGCCAGTCGGACTAGCGGGGTGAGCGGGGAGCTGTTTTTT,CASRTSGVSGELFF
TRBV7-3,TRBJ2-1,17,TRBD2,many,TGTGCCAGCAGCTTAACGGCTAGCGGGGGGTTGCTCAATGAGCAGTTCTTC,CASSLTASGGLLNEQFF
TRBV28,TRBJ2-5,17,-,many,TGTGCCAGCAGTTTAGGGGCAGGGCTTCAAGGGGAAGAGACCCAGTACTTC,CASSLGAGLQGEETQYF
TRBV29-1,TRBJ2-3,18,TRBD1,many,TGCAGCGTTGAAGGAGTCTTCCAGGACAGGGGGGACACAGATACGCAGTATTTT,CSVEGVFQDRGDTDTQYF
TRBV12-3/TRBV12-4,TRBJ2-1,11,-,many,TGTGCCAGCAGTCCAGACAGTGAGCAGTTCTTC,CASSPDSEQFF
TRBV6-2/TRBV6-3,TRBJ2-7,13,TRBD1,many,TGTGCCAGCAAGGAGGACAGGGTCTACGAGCAGTACTTC,CASKEDRVYEQYF
TRBV20-1,TRBJ1-6,12,-,-,TGCAGTGCTAGAGATAAGGACTCACCCCTCCACTTT,CSARDKDSPLHF
TRBV19,TRBJ1-4,13,-,many,TGTGCCAGCGGACGTCGAGGAAGTGAAAAACTGTTTTTT,CASGRRGSEKLFF
TRBV2,TRBJ2-2,14,TRBD1,many,TGTGCCAGCAAAGGACAGGGGATCGCCGGGGAGCTGTTTTTT,CASKGQGIAGELFF
TRBV29-1,TRBJ2-7,14,TRBD1,-,TGCAGCAGTTTCGCGACAGGGGGCGAGGGCGAGCAGTACTTC,CSSFATGGEGEQYF
TRBV9,TRBJ2-3,17,TRBD1,-,TGTGCCAGCAGCGTAGGGCAGGGGACAGGGGGCCGGGATACGCAGTATTTT,CASSVGQGTGGRDTQYF